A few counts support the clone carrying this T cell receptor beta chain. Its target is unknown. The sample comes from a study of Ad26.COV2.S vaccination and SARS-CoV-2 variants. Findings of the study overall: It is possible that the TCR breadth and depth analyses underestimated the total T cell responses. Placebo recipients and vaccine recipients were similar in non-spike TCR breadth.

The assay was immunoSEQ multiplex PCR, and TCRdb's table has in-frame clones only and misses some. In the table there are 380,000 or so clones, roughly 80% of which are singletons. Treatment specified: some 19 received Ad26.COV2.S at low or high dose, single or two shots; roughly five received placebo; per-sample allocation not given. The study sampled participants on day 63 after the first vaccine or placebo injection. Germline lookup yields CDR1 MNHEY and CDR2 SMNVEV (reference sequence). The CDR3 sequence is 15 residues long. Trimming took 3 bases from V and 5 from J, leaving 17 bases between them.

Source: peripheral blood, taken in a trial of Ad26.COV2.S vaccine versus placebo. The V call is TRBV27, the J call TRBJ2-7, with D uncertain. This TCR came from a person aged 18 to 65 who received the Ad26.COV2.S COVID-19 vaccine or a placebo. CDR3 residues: CASSFSSLQVHEQYF. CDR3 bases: TGTGCCAGCAGTTTTTCTTCCCTTCAGGTACACGAGCAGTACTTC.